The source of this T cell receptor (beta chain) is a study of regulatory T cells in long-lasting Graves disease. Overall study findings and caveats: A greater number of public clonotypes (about 3,000) was shared by persistent patients than by new patients (about 960). The study found lower TCR diversity in persistent Graves' patients than in newly diagnosed ones. Favored gene segments in persistent disease were TRBV28, TRBJ1-2 and TRBJ2-5.

This clonotype was observed a handful of times. The antigen is unknown. Trimming took off 6 bases at V and 4 bases at J, with 18 bases between the two ends. This CDR3 is built from 14 residues. Germline CDR1 reads DFQATT; CDR2 reads SNEGSKA (reference sequence). iRepertoire HTBI primers and Arm-PCR of CDR3 regions built TCR beta libraries. TCRdb recomputed calls from the multiplex PCR reads with MiXCR, one row per CDR3 protein. The sample gives 250,000 to 300,000 distinct CDR3 sequences, around a fifth of which show up once; around three fifths is in the top ten. The time point: persistent/refractory GD, antithyroid drugs over 5 years with positive TRAb. RNA isolated from PBMCs was used to make the TCR library.

The chain combines TRBV20-1 with TRBJ2-5; TRBD2 might be the D (5 bases). Sequenced material: peripheral blood mononuclear cells (PBMCs), taken when the disease was refractory, from a patient treated with antithyroid drugs. This TCR was sampled from a female donor with Graves disease. CDR3 coding DNA: TGCAGTGCCCCCCTTCCGGGAACGGGAGAGACCCAGTACTTC. It translates to CSAPLPGTGETQYF.